The 27 T cell receptor beta chains below all came from one sample that was sequenced in a study of T-cell memory formation after mild COVID-19. Using its own MiXCR run on the 5' RACE reads, TCRdb lists one record per CDR3 protein. The sample holds 250,000 to 300,000 distinct CDR3 sequences, 15% to 20% seen once. Input material: PBMCs or a T cell subset sorted from them (not recorded which). Receptors were obtained from a man in his late teens or twenties who had mild COVID-19 (a few samples of this study predate the infection). Cell type and time point are not known.

The chain carries TRBV5-1 and TRBJ1-5, with D tentatively TRBD1 (5 bases). CDR1 is SGHRS and CDR2 is YFSETQ in the germline V gene. V dropped 5 bases and J dropped 3 bases, with 9 bases sitting between them. CDR3 length: 13 amino acids. The CDR3 coding sequence is TGCGCCAGCAGGAAGGGGACCAATCAGCCCCAGCATTTT. The encoded protein is CASRKGTNQPQHF.

This clonotype was seen a handful of times. The chain recombines TRBV6-6 with TRBJ1-2; 11 nucleotides agree with TRBD1. V was pared by 6 bases and J by 7 bases, with 7 bases of the junction left unmatched. The CDR3 is 14 residues long. Germline V gene data show CDR1 as MNHNY and CDR2 as SVGAGI (reference sequence). CDR3 sequence (DNA): TGTGCCAGCAGCCCGGACAGGGGGCTGGGTGGCTACACCTTC. Translating gives CASSPDRGLGGYTF.

This clonotype was found a few times. The genes are TRBV29-1 and TRBJ2-2; no firm D call. The V end was cut by 4 bases, the J end by 2 bases, with 8 bases between. Per the germline V gene, CDR1 is SQVTM and CDR2 is ANQGSEA. The CDR3 has 13 residues. The CDR3 DNA reads TGCAGCGTTGTTAGTAGCAACACCGGGGAGCTGTTTTTT. Protein product: CSVVSSNTGELFF.

This clonotype has more than one count but fewer than ten. This chain links TRBV2 with TRBJ2-3, with 8 positions matching TRBD2. Germline CDR1 and CDR2: SNHLY and FYNNEI. The CDR3 is made up of 17 amino acids. Trimming at V came to 0 bases and at J to 1 base, leaving 6 bases not matched to a gene. This CDR3 is CASSEALPLAGTDTQYF. DNA of the CDR3: TGTGCCAGCAGTGAAGCGCTGCCACTAGCGGGCACAGATACGCAGTATTTT.

This clonotype showed up just once. The chain has TRBV5-8 and TRBJ1-5; no reliable D call. Germline-derived CDR1 and CDR2 are SGHTS and YDEGEE. This CDR3 contains 11 residues. V lost 4 bases to trimming and J lost 9 bases, with 8 bases between them. CDR3 DNA: TGTGCCAGCAGCCTCACCGGGCCCCAGCATTTT. It codes for CASSLTGPQHF.

This clonotype has more than one count but fewer than ten. V and J are TRBV29-1 and TRBJ1-2, with D uncertain. The germline V gene has CDR1 SQVTM and CDR2 ANQGSEA. V lost 7 bases, J lost 0 bases, and 12 bases lay in between. This CDR3 has 13 residues. CDR3 in DNA: TGCAGCGCAAAACCGGCCCCTAACTATGGCTACACCTTC. Its translation: CSAKPAPNYGYTF.

This chain uses TRBV28 with TRBJ2-3; D may correspond to TRBD1 or TRBD2 (5 bases each). The CDR3 length is 15 residues. Germline V gene lookup returns CDR1 MDHEN and CDR2 SYDVKM. V lost 5 bases, J lost 4 bases, and 16 bases lay in between. CDR3 region: CASSPRTRDADTQYF. In DNA, the CDR3 is TGTGCCAGCAGTCCCCGGACGAGGGACGCAGATACGCAGTATTTT.

This clonotype was picked up a small number of times. The chain employs TRBV7-3 and TRBJ2-2; 10 nucleotides align to TRBD2. Unmatched junction bases numbered 4, after V lost 1 base and J lost 5 bases. The CDR3 spans 16 residues. The V gene's germline CDR1 is SGHTA and CDR2 FQGTGA. CDR3 in DNA: TGTGCCAGCAGCTTAAACGGACTAGCGGTGACCGGGGAGCTGTTTTTT. It codes for CASSLNGLAVTGELFF.

The gene calls are TRBV2 and TRBJ2-5; tentative D call: TRBD1 (5 bases). Looked up from germline, CDR1 is SNHLY and CDR2 is FYNNEI. CDR3 length: 14 residues. Trimming pared 8 bases from V and 5 bases from J, leaving 18 bases between. CDR3: CASSRTTSGETQYF. The CDR3 DNA reads TGTGCCAGCTCAAGGACAACCTCCGGGGAGACCCAGTACTTC.

This chain connects TRBV20-1 to TRBJ2-3; D is undetermined. V was clipped by 6 bases and J by 3 bases, with 19 bases between them. CDR1 is DFQATT and CDR2 is SNEGSKA in the germline V gene (reference sequence). The CDR3 runs 15 residues. This CDR3 is CSAYPSDRRTDTQYF. The DNA for the CDR3 is TGCAGTGCCTACCCTTCGGACCGGAGAACAGATACGCAGTATTTT.

This clonotype was seen more than once but under ten times. The rearrangement uses TRBV9 and TRBJ1-1, with D hard to call. Trimming took off 3 bases at V and 1 base at J, with 10 bases between the two ends. In germline, CDR1 is SGDLS, CDR2 YYNGEE. The CDR3 is 14 residues long. Here the CDR3 DNA reads TGTGCCAGCAGCGCGGGAAAGGGGAACACTGAAGCTTTCTTT. It specifies CASSAGKGNTEAFF.

This clonotype was recorded a few times. J is TRBJ2-5 and V is TRBV20-1, with 10 bases fitting TRBD2. Trimming removed 0 bases from V and 4 bases from J; junction bases left unmatched: 5. This CDR3 is 15 amino acids long. CDR1 DFQATT and CDR2 SNEGSKA come from the germline V gene (reference sequence). In DNA form, the CDR3 reads TGCAGTGCTAGAGATCCTAGCGGGGGTACAGAGACCCAGTACTTC. Translated, it gives CSARDPSGGTETQYF.

The chain combines TRBV28 with TRBJ1-2; D gene uncertain. The CDR3 extends over 13 amino acids. Germline V gene sequence: CDR1 MDHEN, CDR2 SYDVKM. V was pared by 5 bases and J by 4 bases, with 11 bases between. The DNA for the CDR3 is TGTGCCAGCAGTCAGGCCGTTCTCTATGGCTACACCTTC. Its protein is CASSQAVLYGYTF.

This clonotype was recorded a few times. The J gene is TRBJ1-1, the V gene TRBV30; TRBD1 might be the D (5 bases). This CDR3 is built from 13 residues. Per germline, CDR1 GTSNPN and CDR2 SVGIG (reference sequence). V was clipped by 0 bases and J by 10 bases, with 15 bases between them. The CDR3 loop reads CAWSVITRGSAFF. In DNA form, the CDR3 reads TGTGCCTGGAGTGTAATCACGAGGGGTTCAGCTTTCTTT. Full variable domain (remainder filled in from reference TRBV30 and TRBJ1-1): SQTIHQWPATLVQPVGSPLSLECTVEGTSNPNLYWYRQAAGRGLQLLFYSVGIGQISSEVPQNLSASRPQDRQFILSSKKLLLSDSGFYLCAWSVITRGSAFFGQGTRLTVV.

This clonotype appeared a few times. The chain uses TRBV6-2 or TRBV6-3 and TRBJ2-7; no firm D call. The CDR3 runs to 15 residues. V lost 0 bases and J lost 2, with 11 bases in between. The germline gives CDR1 MNHEY, CDR2 SVGEGT. This CDR3 is CASSYSTSDTYEQYV. In nucleotides, the CDR3 is TGTGCCAGCAGTTACTCGACTTCTGATACCTACGAGCAGTACGTC.

The rearrangement links TRBV6-2 or TRBV6-3 to TRBJ2-5, with no clear D. The ends were cut back, 0 bases at V and 5 bases at J, with 4 bases in the middle. Germline-derived CDR1 and CDR2 are MNHEY and SVGEGT. This CDR3 is built from 12 residues. Here the CDR3 reads CASSYSRETQYF. CDR3 in DNA: TGTGCCAGCAGTTACTCGAGGGAGACCCAGTACTTC.

The V and J genes are TRBV5-1 and TRBJ1-2; D is undetermined. Trimming pared 5 bases from V and 7 bases from J, leaving 9 bases between. The V gene's germline CDR1 is SGHRS and CDR2 YFSETQ. This CDR3 comprises 11 residues. The CDR3, as DNA: TGCGCCAGCAGAGCTCAGGCTGGCTACACCTTC. This gives the protein CASRAQAGYTF.

This rearrangement joins TRBV20-1 to TRBJ1-1; D not certain. The CDR3 is 13 amino acids. The V gene's germline CDR1 is DFQATT and CDR2 SNEGSKA (reference sequence). V was pared by 6 bases and J by 2 bases, with 13 bases between. The CDR3 coding sequence is TGCAGTGCGCCGAGGAGGGAAAACACTGAAGCTTTCTTT. Its protein product is CSAPRRENTEAFF.

This clonotype was detected a few times. The chain recombines TRBV5-1 with TRBJ1-1; a weak D match, TRBD1 (5 bases). Per germline, CDR1 SGHRS and CDR2 YFSETQ. The CDR3 extends over 16 amino acids. Deletions cut 3 bases from V and 1 base from J, with 16 bases between. The CDR3: CASSYRDSAPNTEAFF. The CDR3 DNA reads as TGCGCCAGCAGCTATCGGGACTCCGCGCCGAACACTGAAGCTTTCTTT.

This clonotype was seen more than once but under ten times. The DNA for the CDR3 is TGTGCCAGCAGCTTGGATGTTGGTGGGGAGCTGTTTTTT. It yields the protein CASSLDVGGELFF. The chain combines TRBV7-2 with TRBJ2-2; D unclear. This CDR3 has 13 residues. Deletions cut 3 bases from V and 8 bases from J, with 10 bases between. Germline loops: CDR1 SGHTA, CDR2 FQGNSA.

The J gene is TRBJ2-7, the V gene TRBV4-3; 10 nucleotides agree with TRBD1. The CDR3 runs 16 residues. The V and J ends lost 4 bases and 5 bases, in that order; junction bases with no gene match: 11. Germline CDR1 LGHNA, CDR2 YSLEER. CDR3 residues: CASSPRPGQGTHEQYF. CDR3 coding DNA: TGCGCCAGCAGCCCCCGCCCGGGACAGGGGACTCACGAGCAGTACTTC.

This chain uses TRBV20-1 with TRBJ1-3; 10 positions match TRBD1. After removal of 6 bases from V and 6 bases from J, the junction contained 11 bases not matched to a gene. Germline V gives CDR1 DFQATT, CDR2 SNEGSKA (reference sequence). The CDR3 spans 15 residues. CDR3 DNA sequence: TGCAGTGCGGGCGATCCCGGACAGGGGGAAAACACCATATATTTT. As protein: CSAGDPGQGENTIYF.

This chain uses TRBV6-5 with TRBJ1-3; 7 bases are shared with TRBD1. CDR1 and CDR2 (germline): MNHEY, SVGAGI. V shed 0 bases and J 4 bases; nucleotides not matched to a gene: 6. This CDR3 has 16 residues. The DNA of the CDR3 is TGTGCCAGCAGTTACTCTTCCAGGGGGGACGGAAACACCATATATTTT. As protein: CASSYSSRGDGNTIYF.

This clonotype was seen more than once but under ten times. The chain recombines TRBV14 with TRBJ2-5; tentative D call: TRBD1 (6 bases). Germline CDR1 is SGHDN and CDR2 is FVKESK. This CDR3 is built from 15 residues. Trimming left V 3 bases short and J 2 bases short, with 13 bases between. The CDR3 DNA reads TGTGCCAGCAGCCAGATTACAGGGCTTCAAGAGACCCAGTACTTC. Its protein is CASSQITGLQETQYF.

The chain links TRBV7-2 to TRBJ2-5, with 7 positions matching TRBD1. This CDR3 has 15 residues. Germline V gives CDR1 SGHTA, CDR2 FQGNSA. Losses at the gene ends were 5 bases for V and 1 base for J; bases not matched to a gene: 7. Here the CDR3 reads CASSQGVGFQETQYF. The CDR3 nucleotides read TGTGCCAGCAGCCAGGGGGTTGGATTCCAAGAGACCCAGTACTTC. The full variable domain, its missing parts supplied by reference TRBV7-2 and TRBJ2-5, is GAGVSQSPSNKVTEKGKDVELRCDPISGHTALYWYRQSLGQGLEFLIYFQGNSAPDKSGLPSDRFSAERTGGSVSTLTIQRTQQEDSAVYLCASSQGVGFQETQYFGPGTRLLVL.

This sequence joins TRBV10-3 and TRBJ2-3, with 9 bases lining up with TRBD2. CDR1 is ENHRY, CDR2 SYGVKD, per germline. This CDR3 spans 18 amino acids. Unmatched junction bases numbered 10, after V lost 3 bases and J lost 0 bases. The CDR3 sequence is CAISEAGTSFRSTDTQYF. The DNA of the CDR3 is TGTGCCATCAGTGAAGCCGGGACTAGCTTCAGGAGCACAGATACGCAGTATTTT.

This clonotype was observed a few times. The genes are TRBV7-2 and TRBJ1-4; D perhaps matches TRBD1 (5 bases). V lost 4 bases, J lost 8 bases, and 14 bases lay in between. CDR3 length: 14 residues. Germline CDR1 is SGHTA and CDR2 is FQGNSA. The CDR3, as DNA: TGTGCCAGCAGCTACCTAGCCCAGGGAGAAAAACTGTTTTTT. Translating gives CASSYLAQGEKLFF.